This passage covers 2 T cell receptor beta chains from one sample sequenced in a study of CD8+ T cells in alopecia areata. Sequencing used cDNA as its template, made by extracting RNA and reverse transcribing it. TCRdb's copy holds only in-frame clones and misses some; the assay was immunoSEQ multiplex PCR. The sample consists of some 100,000 clones, less than 70% of them appearing once. The material sequenced was CD4+ T cells sorted from blood. These TCRs come from a human donor in good health.

The rearrangement links TRBV27 to TRBJ2-7, with 10 bases matching TRBD1. CDR1 is MNHEY and CDR2 is SMNVEV in the germline V gene (reference sequence). The CDR3 is 13 amino acids. The J segment lost 12 bases and the V segment lost 0 bases, leaving 5 bases of the junction unmatched. For the CDR3, the DNA is TGTGCCAGCAGTTTATCGCAGGGACAGGGGACGTACTTC. It translates to CASSLSQGQGTYF.

The CDR3 nucleotides read TGCGCCAGCAGCTTGAGTGGTAGCGGCAGCACAGATACGCAGTATTTT. Translating gives CASSLSGSGSTDTQYF. The V call is TRBV5-1, the J call TRBJ2-3, with a tentative D call TRBD2 (6 bases). V was pared by 1 base and J by 0 bases, with 12 bases between. CDR1 and CDR2 (germline): SGHRS, YFSETQ. The CDR3 totals 16 residues. Full variable domain (missing parts from reference TRBV5-1 and TRBJ2-3): KAGVTQTPRYLIKTRGQQVTLSCSPISGHRSVSWYQQTPGQGLQFLFEYFSETQRNKGNFPGRFSGRQFSNSRSEMNVSTLELGDSALYLCASSLSGSGSTDTQYFGPGTRLTVL.